This entry lists 28 T cell receptor beta chains sequenced from one sample in a study of control samples from healthy donors and cancer patients. Profiled with immunoSEQ multiplex PCR; TCRdb holds only in-frame clones, not every one. This sample has some 74,000 clones, with 75% to 85% found just once. The specimen was blood. The receptor set was obtained from a man aged 55 to 70 in good health.

The CDR3 DNA reads as TGTGCCAGCAGAAAGGGGGGACAGGGTCTCTACGAGCAGTACTTC. This codes for CASRKGGQGLYEQYF. The genes are TRBV27 and TRBJ2-7, with 9 bases aligning to TRBD1. The CDR3 runs 15 residues. J lost 3 bases, V lost 6 bases, and 9 bases had no gene match. Germline V gene sequence: CDR1 MNHEY, CDR2 SMNVEV (reference sequence).

V usage is TRBV2 and J usage is TRBJ2-3, with 7 bases lining up with TRBD1. V shed 5 bases, J shed 4 bases, and the junction held 12 bases outside the gene matches. The CDR3 consists of 16 residues. Germline V CDR1 and CDR2: SNHLY, FYNNEI. The CDR3 nucleotides are TGTGCCAGCAGTTCACGGACAGGTTTACGAGCAGATACGCAGTATTTT. Its protein is CASSSRTGLRADTQYF.

The rearrangement joins TRBV13 to TRBJ1-2; 7 nucleotides align to TRBD1. V was clipped by 4 bases and J by 4 bases; unmatched bases: 0. The CDR3 length is 12 residues. Germline V gene lookup returns CDR1 PRHDT and CDR2 FYEKMQ (reference sequence). CDR3 amino acids: CASSSGGYGYTF. CDR3 coding DNA: TGTGCCAGCAGCTCAGGGGGCTATGGCTACACCTTC.

The chain is built from TRBV6-2 or TRBV6-3 and TRBJ2-7; D perhaps matches TRBD1 (6 bases). Per germline, CDR1 MNHEY and CDR2 SVGEGT. V was pared by 6 bases and J by 4 bases, with 22 bases between. CDR3 length equals 16 residues. The CDR3 is CASSNNQPDRLYEQYF. The CDR3 DNA follows: TGTGCCAGCAGCAATAACCAACCCGACAGGTTATACGAGCAGTACTTC.

In its sample, this clone was seen once. The J gene is TRBJ2-7, the V gene TRBV9; tentatively, D is TRBD2 (6 bases). The V end lost 3 bases, the J end lost 4 bases, and 11 bases lay between the germline ends. Germline assignment: CDR1 SGDLS and CDR2 YYNGEE. The CDR3 runs to 13 residues. CDR3 loop: CASSGLVGYEQYF. For the CDR3, the DNA is TGTGCCAGCAGCGGACTAGTCGGGTACGAGCAGTACTTC.

This clone has just one count. This chain uses TRBV28 with TRBJ2-7; no definite D call. This CDR3 is 14 amino acids long. Trimming stripped 2 bases from V and 0 bases from J, with 8 bases between. Germline CDR1 and CDR2: MDHEN and SYDVKM. In DNA form, the CDR3 reads TGTGCCAGCAGTTTAACAGAAAGCTCCTACGAGCAGTACTTC. Its protein product is CASSLTESSYEQYF.

This clone was recorded a few times. The J gene is TRBJ1-1, the V gene TRBV28; D call uncertain. The CDR3 is 16 residues long. Trimming stripped 5 bases from V and 1 base from J, with 17 bases between. Germline lookup yields CDR1 MDHEN and CDR2 SYDVKM. The CDR3 is CASSPSLRRENTEAFF. The CDR3 DNA follows: TGTGCCAGCAGTCCATCCCTACGACGGGAGAACACTGAAGCTTTCTTT.

The rearrangement links TRBV13 to TRBJ2-2; D gene uncertain. The CDR3 totals 13 residues. V lost 3 bases, J lost 7 bases, and 9 bases lay in between. Germline CDR1 PRHDT, CDR2 FYEKMQ (reference sequence). The CDR3 loop is CASSFTLGGELFF. CDR3 nucleotides: TGTGCCAGCAGCTTCACACTGGGCGGGGAGCTGTTTTTT.

In DNA form, the CDR3 reads TGTGCCAGTAGTATCCTGGGGGCAGGTAAAATCTACGAGCAGTACTTC. Protein: CASSILGAGKIYEQYF. The V gene is TRBV19, the J gene TRBJ2-7; the D gene is possibly TRBD1 (6 bases). The CDR3 sequence is 16 residues long. Germline assignment: CDR1 LNHDA and CDR2 SQIVND (reference sequence). Trimming left V 3 bases short and J 3 bases short, with 18 bases between.

The chain couples TRBV7-2 to TRBJ1-1, with D perhaps TRBD1 (6 bases). The CDR3 is 14 amino acids. The V and J ends lost 5 bases and 4 bases respectively, with 14 bases between them. Germline loops: CDR1 SGHTA, CDR2 FQGNSA. The CDR3 sequence: CASSLQQGGTEAFF. CDR3 nucleotide sequence: TGTGCCAGCAGCCTTCAACAGGGAGGCACTGAAGCTTTCTTT.

The chain couples TRBV4-2 to TRBJ1-2; D uncertain. Germline lookup yields CDR1 LGHNA and CDR2 YNFKEQ. This CDR3 comprises 14 residues. V was pared by 4 bases and J by 0 bases, with 9 bases between. The CDR3 sequence is CASSPSLSNYGYTF. CDR3 nucleotides: TGTGCCAGCAGCCCCTCCCTGTCTAACTATGGCTACACCTTC.

CDR3 DNA: TGTGCCAGCAGCTTAGAGACTAGTCAAACGCAGTATTTT. It translates to CASSLETSQTQYF. The V call is TRBV7-9, the J call TRBJ2-3, with a weak D call TRBD2 (6 bases). V dropped 1 base and J dropped 9 bases, with 11 bases sitting between them. Germline values: CDR1 SEHNR, CDR2 FQNEAQ (reference sequence). This CDR3 has 13 residues.

This chain uses TRBV13 with TRBJ1-1, with D possibly being TRBD1 (5 bases). This CDR3 is built from 13 residues. Deletions cut 5 bases from V and 0 bases from J, with 7 bases between. The germline V gene encodes CDR1 PRHDT and CDR2 FYEKMQ (reference sequence). In DNA form, the CDR3 reads TGTGCCAGCAGCGCGGGACTGAACACTGAAGCTTTCTTT. Translating gives CASSAGLNTEAFF.

The chain joins TRBV4-3 to TRBJ1-2, with 7 bases identical to TRBD1. The length of the CDR3 is 15 residues. V trimming: 0 bases; J trimming: 4 bases; junction bases outside the gene matches: 5. Looked up from germline, CDR1 is LGHNA and CDR2 is YSLEER. CDR3 sequence: CASSQDWGQIYGYTF. The CDR3 region has the DNA TGCGCCAGCAGCCAAGATTGGGGACAGATCTATGGCTACACCTTC.

This chain uses TRBV15 with TRBJ2-7; the D gene could be TRBD1 or TRBD2 (6 bases each). Germline V lookup: CDR1 LNHNV, CDR2 YYDKDF (reference sequence). Trimming left V 0 bases short and J 4 bases short, with 13 bases between. The CDR3 spans 15 residues. The CDR3 DNA sequence: TGTGCCACCAGCAGAGAACAGGGAGGAAAGTACGAGCAGTACTTC. Encoded protein: CATSREQGGKYEQYF.

The chain joins TRBV21-1 to TRBJ2-7; the tabulated D call, TRBD2, remains unverified against the DNA. TRBV21-1 is a listed pseudogene. The CDR3 loop spans 16 amino acids. The CDR3 nucleotides read TGTGCCAGCAGCGAACTACTAGCGGGACTCTCCTACGAGCAGTACTTC. The encoded protein is CASSELLAGLSYEQYF.

V gene TRBV27 combines with J gene TRBJ2-6, with TRBD1 as a possible D gene (5 bases). V lost 3 bases to trimming and J lost 0 bases, with 9 bases between them. This CDR3 is 16 amino acids long. Germline V gene data show CDR1 as MNHEY and CDR2 as SMNVEV (reference sequence). Here the CDR3 DNA reads TGTGCCAGCAGTTTGACAGCACTCTCTGGGGCCAACGTCCTGACTTTC. Translated: CASSLTALSGANVLTF. The complete variable domain, with remaining parts taken from reference TRBV27 and TRBJ2-6, reads EAQVTQNPRYLITVTGKKLTVTCSQNMNHEYMSWYRQDPGLGLRQIYYSMNVEVTDKGDVPEGYKVSRKEKRNFPLILESPSPNQTSLYFCASSLTALSGANVLTFGAGSRLTVL.

The chain joins TRBV7-2 to TRBJ2-5, with D possibly matching TRBD2 (5 bases). Per germline, CDR1 SGHTA and CDR2 FQGNSA. The CDR3 has 14 residues. The V gene lost 6 bases and the J gene lost 1 base, with 12 bases spanning the gap. Here the CDR3 reads CASSTTKLQETQYF. CDR3 DNA sequence: TGTGCCAGCAGTACGACTAAGCTCCAAGAGACCCAGTACTTC.

The table lists this clone with a few counts. The CDR3 DNA reads TGTGCCATCAGTGGACTAGCGGGAACTGATGAGCAGTTCTTC. Its protein product is CAISGLAGTDEQFF. V usage is TRBV10-3 and J usage is TRBJ2-1; 11 bases line up with TRBD2. Germline CDR1 ENHRY, CDR2 SYGVKD. The CDR3 length is 14 residues. Trimming removed 4 bases from V and 8 bases from J; junction bases left unmatched: 4.

J is TRBJ1-6 and V is TRBV6-2 or TRBV6-3; D unclear. Germline lookup yields CDR1 MNHEY and CDR2 SVGEGT. The CDR3 runs to 12 residues. V gave up 0 bases and J gave up 9 bases, with 3 bases separating them. The CDR3 loop reads CASSYSTSPLHF. The DNA for the CDR3 is TGTGCCAGCAGTTACTCGACTTCACCCCTCCACTTT.

The rearrangement joins TRBV7-3 to TRBJ2-2; D is possibly TRBD2 (5 bases). Trimming left V 4 bases short and J 2 bases short, with 8 bases between. The CDR3 is 14 residues long. Germline lookup yields CDR1 SGHTA and CDR2 FQGTGA. The CDR3 reads CASSSSGNTGELFF. The CDR3, as DNA: TGTGCCAGCAGCTCGAGCGGAAACACCGGGGAGCTGTTTTTT.

This clone was observed a few times. Other DNA sequences from this sample encode an identical CDR3 as well. The gene calls are TRBV5-1 and TRBJ2-5, with D possibly matching TRBD1 (8 bases). CDR3 size: 13 residues. In germline, CDR1 is SGHRS, CDR2 YFSETQ. Trimming took 4 bases from V and 5 from J, leaving 12 bases between them. The CDR3 region has the DNA TGCGCCAGCAGCGCACAGGGGGGGGAGACCCAGTACTTC. This encodes CASSAQGGETQYF.

The chain combines TRBV28 with TRBJ1-5; the D gene is possibly TRBD1 (6 bases). Trimming shortened V by 4 bases and J by 2 bases, and 12 bases separated the two germline ends. CDR3 length: 15 residues. The germline V gene has CDR1 MDHEN and CDR2 SYDVKM. The CDR3 region is CASSSVGGGNQPQHF. CDR3 sequence (DNA): TGTGCCAGCAGTTCCGTAGGGGGGGGCAATCAGCCCCAGCATTTT.

This rearrangement joins TRBV29-1 to TRBJ1-2; TRBD1 agrees at 7 bases. Germline CDR1 is SQVTM and CDR2 is ANQGSEA. This CDR3 spans 13 amino acids. The V gene end was trimmed by 4 bases and the J gene end by 6 bases; junction bases not matched to a gene: 8. The DNA of the CDR3 is TGCAGCGTTGTGAAACAGGGGATCGATGGCTACACCTTC. Translated, it gives CSVVKQGIDGYTF.

The rearrangement joins TRBV13 to TRBJ2-1; tentative D call: TRBD2 (5 bases). The CDR3 loop spans 13 amino acids. The germline V and J ends were trimmed by 5 bases and 6 bases, with 11 bases remaining between them. The germline CDR1 and CDR2 sequences are PRHDT and FYEKMQ (reference sequence). The CDR3 reads CASSPGMGNEQFF. The DNA of the CDR3 is TGTGCCAGCAGCCCCGGGATGGGCAATGAGCAGTTCTTC.

V and J are TRBV25-1 and TRBJ2-7; D is perhaps TRBD2 (6 bases). Germline-derived CDR1 and CDR2 are MGHDK and SYGVNS. The CDR3 has 13 amino acids. V was shortened by 6 bases and J by 3 bases, with 12 bases between the two germline ends. CDR3: CASRSTRDYEQYF. The CDR3, as DNA: TGTGCCAGCAGAAGCACGCGGGACTACGAGCAGTACTTC.

The chain couples TRBV2 to TRBJ2-1; 8 bases map to TRBD2. Trimming at V came to 4 bases and at J to 7 bases, leaving 9 bases not matched to a gene. CDR1 and CDR2 (germline): SNHLY, FYNNEI. The CDR3 is 15 residues long. CDR3 sequence reads: CASSAGSGSMNEQFF. The CDR3 DNA sequence: TGTGCCAGCAGTGCGGGGAGCGGGAGTATGAATGAGCAGTTCTTC.

The chain links TRBV29-1 to TRBJ2-1, with TRBD2 matching over 9 bases. Trimming at V came to 6 bases and at J to 8 bases, leaving 17 bases not matched to a gene. From germline, CDR1 is SQVTM and CDR2 ANQGSEA. CDR3 length equals 16 residues. In DNA, the CDR3 is TGCAGCGTCCGTCCCTGGGTTGGTAGCGGGAGTTATGAGCAGTTCTTC. Protein sequence: CSVRPWVGSGSYEQFF.